This is a list of T cell receptor beta chains from one sample in a study of cytomegalovirus exposure and HLA in healthy donors. The table came from immunoSEQ multiplex PCR; TCRdb's copy has only in-frame clones and leaves some out. The repertoire holds around 160,000 clones, with over 70% as singletons. Sequenced sample: PBMCs. These receptors all stem from a woman aged 18 to 35 in good health and CMV-seronegative. Each CDR3 is given with its conserved first and last residue. A D gene is named only where the DNA matches it firmly. Rows give clone size only sometimes, using once, few, many, or a class for an expanded clone.

d_call	clone_size	v_call	j_call	cdr3_aa	cdr3_nt
NA	NA	TRBV5-8	TRBJ1-1	CASSFSLARQEAFF	TGTGCCAGCAGCTTTAGCCTGGCAAGGCAAGAAGCTTTCTTT
TRBD2	once	TRBV10-2	TRBJ2-7	CASSTSSGTYEQYF	TGCGCCAGCAGTACCTCTAGCGGCACCTACGAGCAGTACTTC
NA	NA	TRBV18	TRBJ1-5	CASSPGQLSNQPQHF	TGTGCCAGCTCACCAGGGCAGTTAAGCAATCAGCCCCAGCATTTT
NA	NA	TRBV7-2	TRBJ2-3	CASSFFHWDNTDTQYF	TGTGCCAGCAGCTTCTTCCATTGGGACAACACAGATACGCAGTATTTT
NA	NA	TRBV21-1	TRBJ1-6	CASSKVRFRGGANSYNSPLHF	TGTGCCAGCAGCAAAGTTAGGTTCCGTGGGGGGGCCAACTCCTATAATTCACCCCTCCACTTT
NA	NA	TRBV6-5	TRBJ2-7	CASSYSRWGSSYEQYF	TGTGCCAGCAGTTACTCCCGGTGGGGCAGCTCCTACGAGCAGTACTTC
NA	once	TRBV7-9	TRBJ1-1	CASSESLTGTEAFF	TGTGCCAGCAGCGAAAGCCTCACCGGCACTGAAGCTTTCTTT
TRBD1	NA	TRBV29-1	TRBJ2-7	CSMGQMYYEQYF	TGCAGCATGGGACAGATGTACTACGAGCAGTACTTC
TRBD2	NA	TRBV11-2	TRBJ2-1	CASSLSLRTSGGNEQFF	TGTGCCAGCAGCTTAAGTCTGCGGACTAGCGGGGGCAATGAGCAGTTCTTC
NA	few	TRBV5-1	TRBJ1-1	CASSGRVQTTNTEAFF	TGCGCCAGCAGCGGCCGGGTTCAGACCACGAACACTGAAGCTTTCTTT
NA	NA	TRBV21-1	TRBJ2-7	CASSKAQGRRSYEQYF	TGTGCCAGCAGCAAAGCGCAGGGGCGGAGATCCTACGAGCAGTACTTC
NA	NA	TRBV7-9	TRBJ1-6	CASSLRNNSPLHF	TGTGCCAGCAGCCTCAGAAATAATTCACCCCTCCACTTT
TRBD2	NA	TRBV11-2	TRBJ2-7	CASSPTSGGAYEQYF	TGTGCCAGCAGCCCTACTAGCGGGGGGGCTTACGAGCAGTACTTC
TRBD1	NA	TRBV10-3	TRBJ1-1	CAISADGTANTEAFF	TGTGCCATCAGTGCCGACGGGACAGCGAACACTGAAGCTTTCTTT
TRBD2	few	TRBV14	TRBJ2-5	CASSQLAGAGGETQYF	TGTGCCAGCAGCCAACTAGCGGGGGCCGGTGGGGAGACCCAGTACTTC
NA	NA	TRBV4-1	TRBJ2-1	CASRPTRGHSYNEQFF	TGCGCCAGCAGACCTACCCGGGGTCACTCCTACAATGAGCAGTTCTTC
NA	once	TRBV14	TRBJ1-2	CASSLWTLRGYTF	TGTGCCAGCAGCCTATGGACACTGAGAGGCTACACCTTC
NA	NA	TRBV30	TRBJ2-2	CAWSVLNTGELFF	TGTGCCTGGAGTGTCCTGAACACCGGGGAGCTGTTTTTT
TRBD1	once	TRBV4-2	TRBJ2-1	CASSLGQGSYNEQFF	TGTGCCAGCAGCCTGGGACAGGGGTCCTACAATGAGCAGTTCTTC
TRBD1	once	TRBV30	TRBJ1-5	CAWSMGQGRPQHF	TGTGCCTGGAGTATGGGACAGGGGCGGCCCCAGCATTTT
TRBD1	NA	TRBV5-1	TRBJ1-2	CASSLETGGHGYTF	TGCGCCAGCAGCCTCGAGACAGGGGGCCATGGCTACACCTTC
TRBD2	NA	TRBV5-5	TRBJ2-6	CASSLAGTSGATGANVLTF	TGTGCCAGCAGCTTGGCCGGGACTAGCGGGGCCACTGGGGCCAACGTCCTGACTTTC
NA	NA	TRBV5-6	TRBJ2-6	CASSSSVTGEVAGANVLTF	TGTGCCAGCAGCTCGTCGGTGACAGGAGAAGTAGCCGGGGCCAACGTCCTGACTTTC
TRBD1	NA	TRBV10-3	TRBJ2-7	CAISDSRDRFSYEQYF	TGTGCCATCAGTGACTCGCGGGACAGGTTCTCCTACGAGCAGTACTTC
NA	NA	TRBV11-1	TRBJ2-2	CASSLAIYDTGELFF	TGTGCCAGCAGCTTAGCAATTTATGACACCGGGGAGCTGTTTTTT
NA	NA	TRBV4-1	TRBJ2-3	CASSQDPPLGASTDTQYF	TGCGCCAGCAGCCAAGATCCCCCGCTGGGGGCTAGCACAGATACGCAGTATTTT
NA	once	TRBV2	TRBJ1-4	CASSEEQTTNEKLFF	TGTGCCAGCAGTGAAGAACAGACGACTAATGAAAAACTGTTTTTT
TRBD1	NA	TRBV5-5	TRBJ1-2	CASSSTGREQGAGYTF	TGTGCCAGCAGCTCCACGGGACGAGAACAGGGGGCGGGCTACACCTTC
TRBD1	few	TRBV5-1	TRBJ1-2	CASSLDLSGYRGEYGYTF	TGCGCCAGCAGCTTGGATTTATCAGGCTACAGGGGAGAGTATGGCTACACCTTC
TRBD2	NA	TRBV7-9	TRBJ2-7	CASDNPGGAGDEQYF	TGTGCCAGCGACAACCCTGGAGGGGCGGGGGACGAGCAGTACTTC
TRBD2	NA	TRBV9	TRBJ2-7	CASSVLAGGSYEQYF	TGTGCCAGCAGCGTATTGGCGGGGGGATCCTACGAGCAGTACTTC
NA	NA	TRBV18	TRBJ1-4	CASSPLARKGGEKLFF	TGTGCCAGCTCCCCCCTAGCCCGTAAGGGAGGCGAAAAACTGTTTTTT
NA	once	TRBV5-1	TRBJ2-2	CASSLDPGSNTGELFF	TGCGCCAGCAGCTTGGATCCAGGGTCTAACACCGGGGAGCTGTTTTTT
NA	NA	TRBV21-1	TRBJ2-3	CAAQTPCSAGGDLTQYF	NA
TRBD1	NA	TRBV7-9	TRBJ1-2	CASSTSGTGALWGYTF	TGTGCCAGCAGCACCTCCGGGACAGGGGCGTTATGGGGCTACACCTTC
TRBD1	NA	TRBV5-1	TRBJ2-2	CASSLGGGLNTGELFF	TGCGCCAGCAGCTTGGGAGGGGGCTTGAACACCGGGGAGCTGTTTTTT
NA	once	TRBV15	TRBJ1-5	CATSREAQGYQPQHF	TGTGCCACCAGCAGAGAGGCCCAGGGGTACCAGCCCCAGCATTTT
TRBD2	medium-sized	TRBV6-4	TRBJ2-2	CASRGLAGDTGELFF	TGTGCCAGCAGAGGACTAGCGGGGGACACCGGGGAGCTGTTTTTT
TRBD1	NA	TRBV2	TRBJ1-2	CASSRDRVGGYTF	TGTGCCAGCAGTAGGGACAGGGTAGGAGGCTACACCTTC
TRBD1	NA	TRBV10-2	TRBJ1-6	CASSETGGGGYNSPLHF	TGCGCCAGCAGTGAGACAGGGGGTGGGGGTTATAATTCACCCCTCCACTTT
TRBD1	NA	TRBV11-3	TRBJ1-5	CASSPDRGYQPQHF	TGTGCCAGCAGCCCAGACAGGGGATACCAGCCCCAGCATTTT
NA	NA	TRBV30	TRBJ2-4	CAWSRGLAKNIQYF	TGTGCCTGGAGTAGGGGGTTAGCCAAAAACATTCAGTACTTC
NA	NA	TRBV6-6	TRBJ2-7	CATGLTRYEQYF	TGTGCCACAGGTCTTACCCGATACGAGCAGTACTTC
TRBD1	NA	TRBV29-1	TRBJ2-5	CSVDRGEETQYF	TGCAGCGTGGACAGGGGAGAAGAGACCCAGTACTTC
TRBD2	NA	TRBV30	TRBJ2-3	CAWDSGATSTDTQYF	TGTGCCTGGGATAGCGGGGCTACTAGCACAGATACGCAGTATTTT
NA	NA	TRBV9	TRBJ1-5	CASSVEQGNQPQHF	TGTGCCAGCAGCGTAGAACAGGGTAATCAGCCCCAGCATTTT
TRBD1	NA	TRBV19	TRBJ1-2	CASSGGQAYGYTF	TGTGCCAGTAGTGGGGGACAGGCCTATGGCTACACCTTC
NA	NA	TRBV5-4	TRBJ2-7	CASSPDSLMGGQYF	TGTGCCAGCAGCCCCGACAGCCTGATGGGAGGGCAGTACTTC
NA	NA	TRBV9	TRBJ2-7	CASSVSSSYEQYF	TGTGCCAGCAGCGTTTCTAGCTCCTACGAGCAGTACTTC
TRBD1	NA	TRBV5-3	TRBJ1-5	CARSLGQGSGSNQPQHF	TGTGCCAGAAGTCTCGGACAGGGGAGTGGGAGCAATCAGCCCCAGCATTTT
TRBD1	many	TRBV18	TRBJ1-5	CASSHQTGTSQPQHF	TGTGCCAGCTCACATCAGACAGGGACGTCTCAGCCCCAGCATTTT
TRBD1	NA	TRBV6-1	TRBJ1-1	CASFWDRRNTEAFF	TGTGCCAGCTTTTGGGACAGGAGGAACACTGAAGCTTTCTTT
NA	once	TRBV7-9	TRBJ1-6	CASSLAGANSPLHF	TGTGCCAGCAGCCTCGCAGGGGCAAATTCACCCCTCCACTTT
NA	NA	TRBV10-2	TRBJ1-5	CASCDPFYSNQPQHF	TGCGCCAGCTGCGATCCCTTTTATAGCAATCAGCCCCAGCATTTT
NA	NA	TRBV18	TRBJ2-7	CASRLGASYEQYF	TGTGCCAGCAGGCTAGGGGCCTCCTACGAGCAGTACTTC
NA	NA	TRBV5-5	TRBJ2-5	CASSLEVGRGETQYF	TGTGCCAGCAGCTTGGAGGTGGGGAGAGGAGAGACCCAGTACTTC
TRBD1	once	TRBV19	TRBJ1-5	CASSITTGVPLGQPQHF	TGTGCCAGTAGTATTACGACAGGGGTTCCGTTGGGGCAGCCCCAGCATTTT
NA	NA	TRBV6-1	TRBJ1-2	CASRPGTPYGYTF	TGTGCCAGCAGGCCCGGGACACCCTATGGCTACACCTTC